Presented here are 17 T cell receptor beta chains from one specimen sequenced in a study of OX40 agonist ivuxolimab in advanced cancers. Libraries were prepared by immunoSEQ multiplex PCR; TCRdb keeps only in-frame clonotypes and omits some of them. The sample lists 90,000 to 120,000 clones, 91% occurring once. The specimen comprised CD4+ or CD8+ T cells sorted from blood, sampled in a trial of the OX40 agonist ivuxolimab. These receptors were collected from an adult with an advanced solid tumor such as melanoma, head and neck, liver or kidney cancer.

The chain links TRBV28 to TRBJ1-2, with a tentative D call TRBD1 (5 bases). Germline assignment: CDR1 MDHEN and CDR2 SYDVKM. This CDR3 spans 14 amino acids. The V gene lost 7 bases and the J gene lost 2 bases, with 14 bases spanning the gap. This CDR3 reads CASTPGRTNYGYTF. The CDR3 DNA reads TGTGCCAGCACCCCCGGACGGACAAACTATGGCTACACCTTC.

V usage is TRBV5-6 and J usage is TRBJ2-7; 7 bases are shared with TRBD2. V was clipped by 1 base and J by 2 bases; unmatched bases: 0. This CDR3 region has 13 residues. Germline CDR1 SGHDT, CDR2 YYEEEE. CDR3 protein: CASSLRGAYEQYF. CDR3 nucleotide sequence: TGTGCCAGCAGCTTGCGGGGGGCCTACGAGCAGTACTTC.

This clone was detected a few times. The rearrangement links TRBV5-1 to TRBJ2-2; D is unresolved. V was pared by 3 bases and J by 7 bases, with 10 bases between. The CDR3 is made up of 13 amino acids. Germline values: CDR1 SGHRS, CDR2 YFSETQ. In DNA form, the CDR3 reads TGCGCCAGCAGCTCCAATAGGGACGGGGAGCTGTTTTTT. It yields the protein CASSSNRDGELFF.

The CDR3 sequence: CASSQPGTGVREQYF. The CDR3 nucleotides read TGTGCCAGCAGCCAACCCGGGACAGGGGTTCGAGAGCAGTACTTC. The chain recombines TRBV7-2 with TRBJ2-7; 10 bases agree with TRBD1. V shed 5 bases and J 7 bases; nucleotides not matched to a gene: 11. Germline loops: CDR1 SGHTA, CDR2 FQGNSA. The CDR3 is 15 residues long. The full variable domain, with the rest looked up from reference TRBV7-2 and TRBJ2-7, is GAGVSQSPSNKVTEKGKDVELRCDPISGHTALYWYRQSLGQGLEFLIYFQGNSAPDKSGLPSDRFSAERTGGSVSTLTIQRTQQEDSAVYLCASSQPGTGVREQYFGPGTRLTVT.

The chain recombines TRBV15 with TRBJ2-1; 8 nucleotides align to TRBD2. This CDR3 is built from 17 residues. In germline, CDR1 is LNHNV, CDR2 YYDKDF (reference sequence). With 0 bases clipped from V and 3 bases from J, the junction kept 7 bases outside the gene matches. The CDR3 here is CATSRDIVAGFYNEQFF. In DNA, the CDR3 is TGTGCCACCAGCAGAGATATAGTAGCGGGATTCTACAATGAGCAGTTCTTC.

In its sample, this clone was seen a few times. This chain links TRBV10-2 with TRBJ1-1; no definite D call. Trimming shortened V by 0 bases and J by 1 base, and 9 bases separated the two germline ends. In germline, CDR1 is WSHSY, CDR2 SAAADI. This CDR3 comprises 15 residues. The CDR3 coding sequence is TGCGCCAGCAGTGAGTCACGAGGGAGGAACACTGAAGCTTTCTTT. Encoded protein: CASSESRGRNTEAFF.

CDR3 residues: CASSPQGGEQFF. The CDR3 DNA reads TGTGCCAGCAGTCCTCAGGGGGGTGAGCAGTTCTTC. This sequence joins TRBV7-3 and TRBJ2-1; weak D call: TRBD1 (7 bases). Per the germline V gene, CDR1 is SGHTA and CDR2 is FQGTGA. V was clipped by 6 bases and J by 9 bases, with 12 bases between them. The CDR3 covers 12 residues. The full variable domain, its missing parts supplied by reference TRBV7-3 and TRBJ2-1, is GAGVSQTPSNKVTEKGKYVELRCDPISGHTALYWYRQSLGQGPEFLIYFQGTGAADDSGLPNDRFFAVRPEGSVSTLKIQRTERGDSAVYLCASSPQGGEQFFGPGTRLTVL.

V and J are TRBV10-3 and TRBJ2-3; D is possibly TRBD1 (6 bases). Germline assignment: CDR1 ENHRY and CDR2 SYGVKD. With 8 bases removed from V and 6 bases from J, the gap between germline ends came to 12 bases. The CDR3 has 12 amino acids. CDR3: CAIQGSQDTQYF. Written as DNA, the CDR3 is TGTGCCATCCAGGGGTCGCAGGATACGCAGTATTTT.

The rearrangement joins TRBV28 to TRBJ1-2, with D unresolved. V gave up 4 bases and J gave up 6 bases, with 18 bases separating them. The CDR3 is 15 residues long. Per germline, CDR1 MDHEN and CDR2 SYDVKM. CDR3 region: CASSSTGDPRNGYTF. The CDR3 DNA follows: TGTGCCAGCAGTTCGACCGGCGACCCGAGGAATGGCTACACCTTC.

The chain combines TRBV4-2 with TRBJ1-4; D not certain. The CDR3 covers 13 residues. The germline gives CDR1 LGHNA, CDR2 YNFKEQ. The V end lost 0 bases, the J end lost 6 bases, and 5 bases lay between the germline ends. CDR3 bases: TGTGCCAGCAGCCAAGATTACGATGAAAAACTGTTTTTT. Protein product: CASSQDYDEKLFF.

The chain uses TRBV6-5 and TRBJ2-7; 7 positions match TRBD2. The CDR3 is 15 residues long. Unmatched junction bases numbered 11, after V lost 6 bases and J lost 3 bases. Germline values: CDR1 MNHEY, CDR2 SVGAGI. The CDR3 DNA follows: TGTGCCAGCAGACGCGAGAGGGAGGGTGTCTACGAGCAGTACTTC. Translated: CASRREREGVYEQYF.

J is TRBJ1-2 and V is TRBV5-6; the D gene is possibly TRBD1 (6 bases). V dropped 0 bases and J dropped 2 bases, with 11 bases sitting between them. There are 15 residues in the CDR3. Germline values: CDR1 SGHDT, CDR2 YYEEEE. The CDR3 bases are TGTGCCAGCAGCTTGGCGGGGGCAGGGAACTATGGCTACACCTTC. Residues: CASSLAGAGNYGYTF.

The chain employs TRBV5-8 and TRBJ2-3, with D unresolved. The germline V gene encodes CDR1 SGHTS and CDR2 YDEGEE. V dropped 4 bases and J dropped 5 bases, with 11 bases sitting between them. This CDR3 contains 13 residues. CDR3 residues: CASSTGLRDTQYF. In nucleotides, the CDR3 is TGTGCCAGCAGCACGGGCCTCCGAGATACGCAGTATTTT.

CDR3: CASSQDLSILTTDTQYF. In nucleotides, the CDR3 is TGCGCCAGCAGCCAAGATCTGTCGATATTGACCACAGATACGCAGTATTTT. V usage is TRBV4-3 and J usage is TRBJ2-3; no definite D call. CDR3 length: 17 residues. CDR1 is LGHNA and CDR2 is YSLEER in the germline V gene. V was pared by 0 bases and J by 2 bases, with 15 bases between.

The CDR3 loop reads CASKTTGTDNEKLFF. In DNA form, the CDR3 reads TGCGCCAGCAAGACTACCGGGACAGATAATGAAAAACTGTTTTTT. The chain uses TRBV5-1 and TRBJ1-4; TRBD1 matches at 7 bases. The CDR3 totals 15 residues. Trimming at V came to 6 bases and at J to 4 bases, leaving 9 bases not matched to a gene. Germline CDR1 is SGHRS and CDR2 is YFSETQ. The entire variable domain, with the rest obtained from reference TRBV5-1 and TRBJ1-4, is as follows: KAGVTQTPRYLIKTRGQQVTLSCSPISGHRSVSWYQQTPGQGLQFLFEYFSETQRNKGNFPGRFSGRQFSNSRSEMNVSTLELGDSALYLCASKTTGTDNEKLFFGSGTQLSVL.

The chain links TRBV18 to TRBJ1-4; 9 bases align to TRBD1. This CDR3 is built from 15 residues. Trimming at V came to 3 bases and at J to 7 bases, leaving 6 bases not matched to a gene. CDR1 KGHSH and CDR2 LQKENI come from the germline V gene. CDR3 in DNA: TGTGCCAGCTCACCTATGGACAGGGGACTTGAAAAACTGTTTTTT. Translating gives CASSPMDRGLEKLFF.

This chain joins TRBV28 and TRBJ1-2; weak D call: TRBD1 (6 bases). This CDR3 spans 15 amino acids. Germline V lookup: CDR1 MDHEN, CDR2 SYDVKM. Trimming left V 4 bases short and J 8 bases short, with 20 bases between. The CDR3 DNA reads as TGTGCCAGCAGTTCAGCAAATCCGGCGGGGGGCGGCTACACCTTC. Translation gives CASSSANPAGGGYTF.